The clone carrying this T cell receptor beta chain has just a few counts. The data derive from a study of beta chain features in type 1 diabetes. The CDR3 runs 11 residues. From germline, CDR1 is DFQATT and CDR2 SNEGSKA (reference sequence). V lost 3 bases and J 0 bases, leaving 3 bases between the germline ends. Of the isolated RNA, all was reverse transcribed, and so the sequenced material was expressed TCRB transcripts. Profiling relied on immunoSEQ multiplex PCR, and the TCRdb table lists in-frame clones only, not all of them. The sample carries about 230,000 clones, more than 9% recorded once. The TCR originated in a woman aged 18 to 35 in good health. The chain recombines TRBV20-1 with TRBJ2-7, with D uncertain. The material sequenced was naive CD4+ T cells from blood. This CDR3 is CSASFSYEQYF. The CDR3 coding sequence is TGCAGTGCTAGCTTCTCCTACGAGCAGTACTTC.